The TCR beta chain under discussion was sequenced for a study of blood T cell repertoires in COVID-19. On the study more broadly: The study drew acute and convalescent COVID-19 samples from the United States, Italy and Spain.

Germline-derived CDR1 and CDR2 are MNHEY and SMNVEV (reference sequence). This CDR3 spans 16 amino acids. Trimming stripped 5 bases from V and 0 bases from J, with 14 bases between. Authors' processing steps: How many nucleated cells were present was estimated from reference gene primer amplification. The data were produced by immunoSEQ multiplex PCR, yet TCRdb's version contains in-frame clones alone and is incomplete. The V and J calls and the clone size are those of that table, but D and trimming were determined from the DNA. Of about 480,000 clones listed, roughly 90% were seen once; the top ten hold approximately 2%. All enrollees were about 18 to 89 years old and from about two dozen US areas.

The J gene is TRBJ1-3, the V gene TRBV27; no clear D. The TCR originated in a woman in her 40s who had recovered from COVID-19. The specimen was PBMCs or T cells enriched from blood (not recorded which). CDR3 residues: CASSPSPIASGNTIYF. CDR3 coding DNA: TGTGCCAGCAGTCCGTCCCCAATAGCCTCTGGAAACACCATATATTTT.